These 3 T cell receptor beta chains originate from one sample sequenced in a study of T cells in Graves' hyperthyroidism and ophthalmopathy. RNA transcripts served as the template for amplifying TCR beta CDR3 regions. Initially, a first-round RT-PCR of the TCR CDR3 employed the HTBI primer set. Via MiXCR, TCRdb re-called the multiplex PCR reads, giving one row per CDR3 protein. The sample has about 600,000 distinct CDR3 sequences; more than 13% are singletons. Specimen: blood. These receptors all come from a woman younger than 35 with Graves' ophthalmopathy.

In its sample, this clonotype was seen many times. The genes are TRBV15 and TRBJ2-1, with D uncertain. Trimming left V 4 bases short and J 6 bases short, with 10 bases between. The CDR3 length is 13 residues. Germline CDR1 LNHNV, CDR2 YYDKDF (reference sequence). CDR3: CATSKKVINEQFF. CDR3 DNA sequence: TGTGCCACCAGCAAAAAGGTCATCAATGAGCAGTTCTTC.

This clonotype was detected many times. The chain uses TRBV7-8 and TRBJ2-3; 9 bases align to TRBD2. V lost 6 bases and J lost 6; bases outside the gene matches: 19. This CDR3 contains 18 residues. CDR1 and CDR2 (germline): SGHVS, FQNEAQ. CDR3 amino acids: CASSHQMGGRALDDTQYF. CDR3 DNA sequence: TGTGCCAGCAGTCACCAGATGGGCGGGAGGGCCCTCGACGATACGCAGTATTTT.

This chain uses TRBV19 with TRBJ2-1; TRBD2 aligns across 10 bases. V was clipped by 8 bases and J by 4 bases; unmatched bases: 2. Germline CDR1 reads LNHDA; CDR2 reads SQIVND (reference sequence). The CDR3 totals 13 residues. The CDR3 bases are TGTGCCAGTTGGACTAGCGGATACAATGAGCAGTTCTTC. This encodes CASWTSGYNEQFF.